This TCR beta chain was observed in a study of spatial heterogeneity in lung cancer. Study information: Sequence detection consistently recorded a greater number of beta-chain than alpha-chain sequences. More than eight raw reads, on average, carried each unique TCR and UMI combination. Study-wide results and caveats: Ubiquitous expanded tumor TCRs were seen in blood more at resection than at follow-up.

In the library, each TCR cDNA molecule bore its own unique molecular identifier. TCRdb re-called the 5' RACE reads through MiXCR, storing one row per CDR3 protein. The repertoire holds tens of thousands of distinct CDR3 sequences, with about a fifth as singletons. This clonotype was seen a handful of times. Its specificity is not known. Germline V gene data show CDR1 as SGHRS and CDR2 as YFSETQ. The V segment lost 0 bases and the J segment 6 bases; nucleotides outside the gene matches: 8. The CDR3 runs 15 residues. The time point: sample taken at primary tumor resection. Whole RNA from tumor, nontumor lung or frozen PBMC was sequenced unsorted.

V gene TRBV5-1 combines with J gene TRBJ1-1, with TRBD1 identical over 7 bases. This TCR was sampled from a male donor with early-stage non-small cell lung cancer. The sample in question was PBMCs, obtained at surgery. CDR3 sequence (DNA): TGCGCCAGCAGCTTGGATACAGGGGTTTTCGCTGAAGCTTTCTTT. Amino acids: CASSLDTGVFAEAFF.